The 27 T cell receptor beta chains below come from one sample, sequenced in a study of T cells in Graves' hyperthyroidism and ophthalmopathy. The CDR3 regions of TCR beta were amplified from RNA transcripts. An initial round of RT-PCR targeting the TCR CDR3 relied on the HTBI primer set. TCRdb called the multiplex PCR reads again in MiXCR, with one record for every CDR3 protein. The sample lists some 400,000 distinct CDR3 sequences, approximately 15% seen once, with 9.5% to 11% in the top ten. The sequenced material came from blood. Source of these receptors: an older woman with Graves' hyperthyroidism.

This clonotype was detected ten times or more. The chain combines TRBV18 with TRBJ1-1; 7 bases line up with TRBD1. This CDR3 region has 14 residues. Germline CDR1 is KGHSH and CDR2 is LQKENI. V shed 3 bases and J 5 bases; nucleotides not matched to a gene: 6. The CDR3 is CASSPTQGGTEAFF. CDR3 in DNA: TGTGCCAGCTCACCTACCCAGGGGGGGACTGAAGCTTTCTTT.

This clonotype came up a few times. The chain uses TRBV6-1 and TRBJ1-2; a weak D match, TRBD1 (5 bases). CDR1 is MNHNS and CDR2 is SASEGT in the germline V gene. This CDR3 is built from 13 residues. V dropped 0 bases and J dropped 8 bases, with 10 bases sitting between them. Here the CDR3 DNA reads TGTGCCAGCAGTGAAGCGCAAGGGGAAGGCTACACCTTC. Protein: CASSEAQGEGYTF.

The chain recombines TRBV4-1 with TRBJ2-1, with D maybe TRBD1 (5 bases). The CDR3 covers 14 residues. Germline V CDR1 and CDR2: MGHRA, YSYEKL. V was trimmed by 3 bases and J by 8 bases, leaving 14 bases between them. The CDR3 DNA sequence: TGCGCCAGCAGCCAGAACCAGGGTCTACATGAGCAGTTCTTC. This translates into CASSQNQGLHEQFF.

The sample holds many counts of this clonotype. CDR3 in amino acids: CASSQDLAASTDTQYF. The CDR3 bases are TGTGCCAGCAGCCAAGATTTAGCGGCTAGCACAGATACGCAGTATTTT. The V and J genes are TRBV3-1 and TRBJ2-3, with D tentatively TRBD2 (6 bases). The V end lost 0 bases, the J end lost 0 bases, and 10 bases lay between the germline ends. Per the germline V gene, CDR1 is LGHDT and CDR2 is YNNKEL (reference sequence). The CDR3 has 16 amino acids.

This sequence joins TRBV19 and TRBJ1-2, with 9 bases lining up with TRBD1. Per the germline V gene, CDR1 is LNHDA and CDR2 is SQIVND (reference sequence). The length of the CDR3 is 15 residues. J lost 3 bases, V lost 1 base, and 3 bases had no gene match. CDR3 amino acids: CASSIVGQGYYGYTF. CDR3 nucleotide sequence: TGTGCCAGTAGTATAGTGGGACAGGGCTACTATGGCTACACCTTC.

The chain carries TRBV28 and TRBJ2-1; maybe TRBD1 (6 bases). The germline CDR1 and CDR2 sequences are MDHEN and SYDVKM. This CDR3 spans 17 amino acids. Trimming took off 2 bases at V and 4 bases at J, with 18 bases between the two ends. CDR3 sequence reads: CASSLGAGEKRYNEQFF. For the CDR3, the DNA is TGTGCCAGCAGTTTAGGGGCAGGGGAAAAAAGGTACAATGAGCAGTTCTTC. The full variable domain, its missing parts supplied by reference TRBV28 and TRBJ2-1, is DVKVTQSSRYLVKRTGEKVFLECVQDMDHENMFWYRQDPGLGLRLIYFSYDVKMKEKGDIPEGYSVSREKKERFSLILESASTNQTSMYLCASSLGAGEKRYNEQFFGPGTRLTVL.

This chain links TRBV12-3 or TRBV12-4 with TRBJ2-1; TRBD1 matches 7 bases. The CDR3 runs 14 residues. Trimming at V came to 5 bases and at J to 4 bases, leaving 5 bases not matched to a gene. CDR3 residues: CASSRQTGYNEQFF. The DNA of the CDR3 is TGTGCCAGCAGTCGGCAGACAGGGTACAATGAGCAGTTCTTC.

This clonotype was observed at least ten times. CDR3 sequence: CAWSVAGYGYTF. CDR3 bases: TGTGCCTGGAGTGTCGCGGGCTATGGCTACACCTTC. The genes are TRBV30 and TRBJ1-2; D is uncertain. The CDR3 totals 12 residues. Trimming cost V 0 bases and J 4 bases, with 6 bases left between them. Per germline, CDR1 GTSNPN and CDR2 SVGIG (reference sequence).

In this sample, this clonotype turned up a few times. The V and J genes are TRBV12-3 or TRBV12-4 and TRBJ2-7; 12 nucleotides line up with TRBD2. CDR3 length: 17 amino acids. V lost 3 bases to trimming and J lost 6 bases; unmatched junction nucleotides: 12. The CDR3 spells CASSLELAGGVWGEQYF. CDR3 bases: TGTGCCAGCAGTTTGGAACTAGCGGGAGGAGTTTGGGGCGAGCAGTACTTC.

This clonotype was counted ten times or more. The chain combines TRBV5-8 with TRBJ2-3; possible D gene TRBD1, 5 bases. This CDR3 region has 14 residues. V was clipped by 1 base and J by 4 bases, with 10 bases between them. Germline-derived CDR1 and CDR2 are SGHTS and YDEGEE. The CDR3: CASSLNRPSDTQYF. The CDR3 bases are TGTGCCAGCAGCTTGAACAGGCCCTCAGATACGCAGTATTTT.

This clonotype came up many times. J is TRBJ2-7 and V is TRBV7-2; possibly TRBD1 or TRBD2 for D (6 bases each). Trimming removed 2 bases at V and 9 bases at J, with 20 bases between. The CDR3 is made up of 15 amino acids. CDR1 and CDR2 from the germline V gene are SGHTA and FQGNSA. CDR3 sequence: CASSLNPGALIMQYF. The CDR3 region has the DNA TGTGCCAGCAGCTTAAATCCGGGGGCGCTTATTATGCAGTACTTC.

A note on this clonotype: Germline is not matched at one junction end, which may reflect a read error. This rearrangement joins TRBV10-3 to TRBJ1-4; D might be TRBD1 (5 bases). Germline V CDR1 and CDR2: ENHRY, SYGVKD. The CDR3 runs 14 residues. The CDR3 loop reads CATSEYRNNEKLFF. In DNA form, the CDR3 reads TGTGCCACCAGTGAGTACAGGAATAATGAAAAACTGTTTTTT.

This rearrangement joins TRBV20-1 to TRBJ2-4, with 9 bases that match TRBD2. CDR3 length equals 15 residues. Germline-derived CDR1 and CDR2 are DFQATT and SNEGSKA (reference sequence). Losses at the gene ends were 4 bases for V and 5 bases for J; bases not matched to a gene: 9. CDR3 DNA sequence: TGCAGTGCTAAGACCGGGACTAGCAGAGAAAACATTCAGTACTTC. It is translated as CSAKTGTSRENIQYF.

In this sample, this clonotype turned up many times. The V gene is TRBV29-1, the J gene TRBJ2-2, with a weak D call TRBD1 (6 bases). Trimming removed 4 bases from V and 3 bases from J, with 18 bases in between. The germline CDR1 and CDR2 sequences are SQVTM and ANQGSEA. The CDR3 runs 16 residues. The CDR3 coding sequence is TGCAGCGTTGGAACCGACAGGTGGAGTTACACCGGGGAGCTGTTTTTT. Translating it yields CSVGTDRWSYTGELFF.

This clonotype was recorded at least ten times. This chain joins TRBV12-3 or TRBV12-4 and TRBJ2-3; 10 bases agree with TRBD1. Trimming took 3 bases from V and 5 from J; bases not matched to a gene: 5. The CDR3 loop spans 15 amino acids. Written as DNA, the CDR3 is TGTGCCAGCAGTTTCGGGACAGGGGAGGGAGATACGCAGTATTTT. It specifies CASSFGTGEGDTQYF.

For this clonotype: Given a much more abundant clone one base away, this may be a read error. V usage is TRBV5-1 and J usage is TRBJ2-4; 8 bases fit TRBD1. V dropped 2 bases and J dropped 0; count of bases not matched to a gene: 4. Germline V gene lookup returns CDR1 SGHRS and CDR2 YFSETQ. CDR3 length equals 16 residues. The CDR3 nucleotides are TGCGCCAGCAGCTTAAGGACAGGGCCAGCCAAAAACATTCAGTACTTC. Amino acid sequence: CASSLRTGPAKNIQYF. Variable domain in full (rest from reference TRBV5-1 and TRBJ2-4): KAGVTQTPRYLIKTRGQQVTLSCSPISGHRSVSWYQQTPGQGLQFLFEYFSETQRNKGNFPGRFSGRQFSNSRSEMNVSTLELGDSALYLCASSLRTGPAKNIQYFGAGTRLSVL.

This clonotype was picked up a small number of times. The chain links TRBV10-1 to TRBJ2-7; 9 positions match TRBD2. V dropped 0 bases and J dropped 2; count of bases not matched to a gene: 2. CDR3 length: 15 amino acids. Germline values: CDR1 WNHNN, CDR2 SYGVQD (reference sequence). The DNA for the CDR3 is TGCGCCAGCAGTGAGTCTGCGGGAGGGCCCTACGAGCAGTACTTC. It encodes CASSESAGGPYEQYF.

This clonotype showed up many times. The chain recombines TRBV2 with TRBJ2-6; D is possibly TRBD1 (5 bases). The CDR3 sequence is 15 residues long. V lost 4 bases and J 0 bases, leaving 7 bases between the germline ends. Germline CDR1 SNHLY, CDR2 FYNNEI. The CDR3 region is CASSATDSGANVLTF. CDR3 nucleotides: TGTGCCAGCAGTGCGACAGACTCTGGGGCCAACGTCCTGACTTTC.

This clonotype was seen many times. This chain uses TRBV6-1 with TRBJ2-7; 7 bases line up with TRBD1. Germline-derived CDR1 and CDR2 are MNHNS and SASEGT. Trimming removed 6 bases from V and 10 bases from J; junction bases left unmatched: 6. The CDR3 runs 11 residues. This CDR3 reads CASSPRGKQYF. In nucleotides, the CDR3 is TGTGCCAGCAGCCCCAGGGGGAAACAGTACTTC.

This clonotype has at least ten counts. The chain couples TRBV24-1 to TRBJ2-3, with D perhaps TRBD1 or TRBD2 (5 bases each). CDR1 KGHDR and CDR2 SFDVKD come from the germline V gene. The CDR3 is made up of 17 amino acids. Deletions cut 1 base from V and 1 base from J, with 14 bases between. This CDR3 is CATSDFWGTRGTDTQYF. The DNA for the CDR3 is TGTGCCACCAGTGATTTTTGGGGGACGCGTGGCACAGATACGCAGTATTTT.

Many counts were recorded for this clonotype. J is TRBJ2-5 and V is TRBV7-8; 10 bases are a match to TRBD2. Germline V CDR1 and CDR2: SGHVS, FQNEAQ. Germline trimming cut 5 bases from V and 1 base from J; bases unmatched to any gene: 7. This CDR3 has 16 residues. The DNA for the CDR3 is TGTGCCAGCAGCCAAGCTAGCGGGAGATTCCAAGAGACCCAGTACTTC. Translation gives CASSQASGRFQETQYF.

This clonotype was picked up many times. This rearrangement joins TRBV3-1 to TRBJ1-4; D possibly corresponds to TRBD1 (6 bases). With 6 bases removed from V and 6 bases from J, the gap between germline ends came to 14 bases. The germline V gene encodes CDR1 LGHDT and CDR2 YNNKEL (reference sequence). The CDR3 contains 14 residues. CDR3 nucleotide sequence: TGTGCCAGCAGATCACAGGGAGGCGATGAAAAACTGTTTTTT. Its translation is CASRSQGGDEKLFF.

The table lists this clonotype with many counts. The chain links TRBV7-2 to TRBJ2-1; possible D gene TRBD2, 6 bases. This CDR3 has 17 residues. Between the trimmed V and J ends, which lost 4 bases and 4 bases, there was a span of 20 bases. CDR1 is SGHTA, CDR2 FQGNSA, per germline. The CDR3 region has the DNA TGTGCCAGCAGCTCCCCAACGGCGGGAAGTGGGTACAATGAGCAGTTCTTC. Encoded protein: CASSSPTAGSGYNEQFF.

This clonotype was seen ten or more times. The chain recombines TRBV28 with TRBJ1-1; D is uncertain. CDR3 length equals 11 residues. Trimming cost V 5 bases and J 6 bases, with 7 bases left between them. The germline gives CDR1 MDHEN, CDR2 SYDVKM. The CDR3 region is CASSPRAEAFF. The CDR3 DNA reads TGTGCCAGCAGTCCCCGCGCTGAAGCTTTCTTT.

This chain joins TRBV6-5 and TRBJ2-2; the D is unclear. The germline CDR1 and CDR2 sequences are MNHEY and SVGAGI. V lost 2 bases and J 0 bases, leaving 13 bases between the germline ends. This CDR3 spans 17 amino acids. CDR3 protein: CASSYPRAGSNTGELFF. As DNA, the CDR3 is TGTGCCAGCAGTTACCCTCGGGCAGGATCGAACACCGGGGAGCTGTTTTTT.

For this clonotype: Germline and junction disagree at one end, which may indicate a read error. The chain employs TRBV20-1 and TRBJ1-4; D might be TRBD1 (6 bases). Germline CDR1 DFQATT, CDR2 SNEGSKA (reference sequence). The CDR3 has 14 amino acids. The CDR3 bases are TGCAATGCTAGGACAGACGGCGTTAAGTATAAACTGTTTTTT. Translated, it gives CNARTDGVKYKLFF.

At least ten counts were recorded for this clonotype. V gene TRBV6-4 combines with J gene TRBJ1-5; no reliable D call. Germline loops: CDR1 MRHNA, CDR2 SNTAGT. Trimming took off 9 bases at V and 6 bases at J, with 18 bases between the two ends. This CDR3 is built from 14 residues. CDR3 amino acids: CARVTRPWGQPQHF. In DNA, the CDR3 is TGTGCCAGGGTTACTAGACCCTGGGGTCAGCCCCAGCATTTT.